The 9 T cell receptor beta chains listed next were all sequenced from one sample in a study of CD8+CD57+ T cells in acquired aplastic anemia. Patients chosen for sequencing had shown CD8+CD57+ cell expansion by flow cytometry. Genomic DNA, the template, was used for profiling of the TCR beta VDJ and CDR3. TCRdb reprocessed the reads via MiXCR and lists one record per CDR3 protein. The sample yields about 150,000 distinct CDR3 sequences, 40% to 65% seen once. Source material: sorted CD4+, CD8+, or CD8+CD57+ T cells (not recorded which) from PBMCs. These receptors were taken from a human donor with aplastic anemia.

CDR3 sequence: CASSPTSGGAYTDTQYF. CDR3 in DNA: TGTGCCAGCAGCCCCACTAGCGGGGGGGCGTACACAGATACGCAGTATTTT. The rearrangement uses TRBV11-1 and TRBJ2-3; TRBD2 agrees at 13 bases. This CDR3 comprises 17 residues. The V gene's germline CDR1 is SGHAT and CDR2 FQDESV (reference sequence). V gave up 5 bases and J gave up 2 bases; unmatched junction bases: 7.

The J gene is TRBJ2-2, the V gene TRBV2, with TRBD1 matching over 7 bases. The ends lost 5 bases at V and 6 bases at J; junction bases unmatched: 6. This CDR3 is built from 14 residues. Looked up from germline, CDR1 is SNHLY and CDR2 is FYNNEI. CDR3 nucleotide sequence: TGTGCCAGCAGTCAGGACAGGTGGTCCGGGGAGCTGTTTTTT. It translates to CASSQDRWSGELFF.

This clonotype was recorded a few times. This may be a read error, as it is one base from a much larger clone. The chain uses TRBV7-9 and TRBJ2-6; D is undetermined. Germline loops: CDR1 SEHNR, CDR2 FQNEAQ (reference sequence). The length of the CDR3 is 15 residues. CDR3 bases: TGTGCCGGCAGCTTCCCGCCCTCTGGGGCCAACGTCCTGACTTTC. Amino acid sequence: CAGSFPPSGANVLTF.

J is TRBJ1-2 and V is TRBV19, with TRBD1 identical over 10 bases. J was trimmed by 4 bases and V by 5 bases; bases with no gene match: 7. CDR1 and CDR2 from the germline V gene are LNHDA and SQIVND (reference sequence). This CDR3 has 15 amino acids. In DNA form, the CDR3 reads TGTGCCAGTAGTCTTGGACAGGGGGTTTTCTATGGCTACACCTTC. It codes for CASSLGQGVFYGYTF. Filled out from reference TRBV19 and TRBJ1-2, the complete variable domain reads DGGITQSPKYLFRKEGQNVTLSCEQNLNHDAMYWYRQDPGQGLRLIYYSQIVNDFQKGDIAEGYSVSREKKESFPLTVTSAQKNPTAFYLCASSLGQGVFYGYTFGSGTRLTVV.

This clonotype was found many times. J is TRBJ2-3 and V is TRBV20-1; no firm D call. The CDR3 has 14 residues. Trimming cost V 6 bases and J 2 bases, with 15 bases left between them. The germline V gene encodes CDR1 DFQATT and CDR2 SNEGSKA (reference sequence). The CDR3 loop reads CSAWRAPATDTQYF. In DNA, the CDR3 is TGCAGTGCCTGGCGTGCCCCGGCCACAGATACGCAGTATTTT.

The J gene is TRBJ2-5, the V gene TRBV2, with 13 bases aligning to TRBD2. The CDR3 runs 16 residues. V lost 3 bases and J lost 3; bases outside the gene matches: 4. The germline V gene encodes CDR1 SNHLY and CDR2 FYNNEI. The CDR3, as DNA: TGTGCCAGCAGTGACGGCGGACTAGCGGGAGAAGAGACCCAGTACTTC. Translating gives CASSDGGLAGEETQYF. Looking up the rest from reference TRBV2 and TRBJ2-5 gives the full variable domain: EPEVTQTPSHQVTQMGQEVILRCVPISNHLYFYWYRQILGQKVEFLVSFYNNEISEKSEIFDDQFSVERPDGSNFTLKIRSTKLEDSAMYFCASSDGGLAGEETQYFGPGTRLLVL.

The V call is TRBV19, the J call TRBJ1-6, with D unclear. The CDR3 is made up of 18 amino acids. Germline V gene lookup returns CDR1 LNHDA and CDR2 SQIVND (reference sequence). V was pared by 7 bases and J by 0 bases, with 19 bases between. The CDR3 sequence: CASKKGQDGSSYNSPLHF. The CDR3 DNA reads as TGTGCCAGTAAGAAAGGGCAGGACGGTAGCTCCTATAATTCACCCCTCCACTTT.

The chain has TRBV7-9 and TRBJ2-5; D might be TRBD1 (6 bases). The CDR3 covers 14 residues. Germline CDR1 reads SEHNR; CDR2 reads FQNEAQ (reference sequence). V lost 1 base and J 1 base, leaving 7 bases between the germline ends. CDR3 amino acids: CASSLVDSQETQYF. The CDR3 nucleotides are TGTGCCAGCAGCTTAGTGGACAGCCAAGAGACCCAGTACTTC.

The J gene is TRBJ2-1, the V gene TRBV29-1; D may be TRBD1 (5 bases). CDR1 and CDR2 (germline): SQVTM, ANQGSEA. With 2 bases removed from V and 13 bases from J, the gap between germline ends came to 18 bases. The CDR3 spans 13 residues. The CDR3 here is CSVELGTGISQFF. CDR3 nucleotides: TGCAGCGTTGAATTAGGAACAGGTATCTCCCAGTTCTTC.